The 9 T cell receptor beta chains listed next were all sequenced from one sample in a study of CD8 T cells in Susac syndrome. Random-hexamer reverse transcription was applied to 0.5 to 1 ug RNA. One entry per CDR3 protein, called by TCRdb with MiXCR from the immunoSEQ multiplex PCR reads. This sample has more than 65,000 distinct CDR3 sequences; around 96% occur once, and the top ten carry 0.56%. Sequencing was carried out using CD8+ T cells from PBMCs. These receptors all stem from a human donor with multiple sclerosis.

CDR3 residues: CASSQPRPGCHTEAFF. In DNA, the CDR3 is TGTGCCAGCAGCCAACCCCGCCCAGGGTGCCACACTGAAGCTTTCTTT. The chain combines TRBV3-1 with TRBJ1-1, with D maybe TRBD1 (5 bases). This CDR3 region has 16 residues. Germline V lookup: CDR1 LGHDT, CDR2 YNNKEL (reference sequence). V shed 2 bases and J shed 3 bases, with 16 bases lying between them.

The J gene is TRBJ2-1, the V gene TRBV28, with D perhaps assigned TRBD1 or TRBD2 (5 bases each). The CDR3 is made up of 11 amino acids. Trimming took 7 bases from V and 7 from J, leaving 8 bases between them. CDR1 is MDHEN and CDR2 is SYDVKM in the germline V gene. CDR3 coding DNA: TGTGCCAGCACCGAGGGGAATGAGCAGTTCTTC. It yields the protein CASTEGNEQFF.

The chain uses TRBV3-1 and TRBJ2-2; possibly TRBD1 for D (7 bases). The CDR3 contains 16 residues. Trimming pared 6 bases from V and 0 bases from J, leaving 14 bases between. Germline V gene sequence: CDR1 LGHDT, CDR2 YNNKEL (reference sequence). The CDR3 here is CASRGQGGANTGELFF. DNA of the CDR3: TGTGCCAGCAGGGGTCAGGGGGGTGCGAACACCGGGGAGCTGTTTTTT.

The gene calls are TRBV3-1 and TRBJ2-7, with TRBD1 as a possible D gene (6 bases). V lost 3 bases and J lost 2, with 11 bases in between. Germline CDR1 LGHDT, CDR2 YNNKEL (reference sequence). The CDR3 is made up of 14 amino acids. CDR3 coding DNA: TGTGCCAGCAGCCACCGGGACACCCCCTACGAGCAGTACTTC. Translation: CASSHRDTPYEQYF.

The chain has TRBV27 and TRBJ2-7, with 7 bases that match TRBD1. V was clipped by 4 bases and J by 4 bases; unmatched bases: 7. The germline CDR1 and CDR2 sequences are MNHEY and SMNVEV (reference sequence). The CDR3 length is 14 residues. DNA for the CDR3: TGTGCCAGCAGTTCCCGGGACAGAGTATACGAGCAGTACTTC. This codes for CASSSRDRVYEQYF.

The chain employs TRBV29-1 and TRBJ2-7; 10 bases map to TRBD1. The CDR3 has 14 residues. Germline assignment: CDR1 SQVTM and CDR2 ANQGSEA. The J segment lost 6 bases and the V segment lost 0 bases, leaving 5 bases of the junction unmatched. The CDR3 bases are TGCAGCGTTGAAGATGAGGGACAGGGGTTCGAGCAGTACTTC. Its translation: CSVEDEGQGFEQYF.

DNA for the CDR3: TGTGCCAGCAGCGTAGCATCAGGGGGCCTGGCAGATACGCAGTATTTT. This encodes CASSVASGGLADTQYF. The chain links TRBV9 to TRBJ2-3; TRBD1 aligns across 8 bases. This CDR3 has 16 amino acids. Germline values: CDR1 SGDLS, CDR2 YYNGEE. Unmatched junction bases numbered 7, after V lost 0 bases and J lost 4 bases.

The chain links TRBV2 to TRBJ2-4; TRBD1 matches 11 bases. The CDR3 runs 18 residues. Germline assignment: CDR1 SNHLY and CDR2 FYNNEI. Trimming cost V 6 bases and J 0 bases; bases outside gene matches: 10. CDR3 protein: CASRLGTGGTIAKNIQYF. CDR3 sequence (DNA): TGTGCCAGCAGGCTTGGGACAGGGGGTACTATAGCCAAAAACATTCAGTACTTC. Based on the CDR3 plus reference TRBV2 and TRBJ2-4, the full variable domain is EPEVTQTPSHQVTQMGQEVILRCVPISNHLYFYWYRQILGQKVEFLVSFYNNEISEKSEIFDDQFSVERPDGSNFTLKIRSTKLEDSAMYFCASRLGTGGTIAKNIQYFGAGTRLSVL.

The table lists this clonotype with a count of one. The chain couples TRBV27 to TRBJ2-5, with D perhaps being TRBD1 or TRBD2 (5 bases each). V lost 4 bases, J lost 1 base, and 10 bases lay in between. Germline V gene data show CDR1 as MNHEY and CDR2 as SMNVEV (reference sequence). The CDR3 runs 14 residues. Here the CDR3 DNA reads TGTGCCAGCAGTTCGCCGGGACGCCAAGAGACCCAGTACTTC. Translation: CASSSPGRQETQYF.